This T cell receptor (beta chain) was obtained from a study of blood T cell repertoires in COVID-19. Whole-study context: The United States, Italy and Spain were the sources of the acute and convalescent COVID-19 samples. From T cells, B-cell-depleted T cells, or PBMCs came the material, which was cDNA or gDNA.

V lost 4 bases and J 8 bases, leaving 8 bases between the germline ends. CDR3 length: 12 residues. Germline CDR1 and CDR2: MNHNY and SVGAGI (reference sequence). Authors' processing steps: Reference gene primer amplification gave estimated nucleated cell counts. Assay: immunoSEQ multiplex PCR; the TCRdb copy retains only in-frame clones and omits some. The D gene and trimming were derived from the DNA, and the V and J assignments and clone size from that table. The sample yields some 160,000 clones, about four fifths seen once. What was sequenced was peripheral blood. The gene calls are TRBV6-6 and TRBJ1-4; D not resolved. This TCR was sampled from a woman over 75 with acute or convalescent COVID-19. Here the CDR3 DNA reads TGTGCCAGCAGTTTAGGAGGGGAAAAACTGTTTTTT. This sequence encodes CASSLGGEKLFF.